The next 5 T cell receptor beta chains were all read from a single sample in a study of CD8+CD57+ T cells in acquired aplastic anemia. Template material for TCR beta VDJ and CDR3 profiling consisted of genomic DNA. TCRdb reanalysed the reads using MiXCR and keeps one entry per CDR3 protein. The sample gives 150,000 to 180,000 distinct CDR3 sequences, about 52% of which show up once; about an eighth is in the top ten. The authors sequenced patients whose flow cytometry had shown CD8+CD57+ cell expansion. The sample was sorted CD4+, CD8+, or CD8+CD57+ T cells (not recorded which) from PBMCs. All receptors come from a human donor with aplastic anemia.

The V gene is TRBV20-1, the J gene TRBJ2-3; D tentatively reads TRBD1 or TRBD2 (5 bases each). This CDR3 has 13 residues. V dropped 5 bases and J dropped 1 base, with 10 bases sitting between them. Germline CDR1 DFQATT, CDR2 SNEGSKA (reference sequence). This chain's CDR3 is CSAGQGRTDTQYF. As DNA, the CDR3 is TGCAGTGCTGGGCAGGGACGCACAGATACGCAGTATTTT.

This clonotype was seen a handful of times. This sequence joins TRBV2 and TRBJ1-2; D is possibly TRBD1 (6 bases). Germline V gene data show CDR1 as SNHLY and CDR2 as FYNNEI. V lost 4 bases, J lost 4 bases, and 10 bases lay in between. This CDR3 comprises 13 residues. This CDR3 is CASSGGGLYGYTF. In DNA, the CDR3 is TGTGCCAGCAGTGGAGGGGGGCTCTATGGCTACACCTTC.

This clonotype occurred many times. V gene TRBV29-1 combines with J gene TRBJ1-2; a weak D match, TRBD1 (6 bases). The CDR3 runs to 13 residues. In germline, CDR1 is SQVTM, CDR2 ANQGSEA. The ends were cut back, 8 bases at V and 8 bases at J, with 21 bases in the middle. CDR3 sequence (DNA): TGCAGCACCCCCCAACAGGGATCGGAGGGCTACACCTTC. Translating gives CSTPQQGSEGYTF. Full variable domain (rest looked up from reference TRBV29-1 and TRBJ1-2): SAVISQKPSRDICQRGTSLTIQCQVDSQVTMMFWYRQQPGQSLTLIATANQGSEATYESGFVIDKFPISRPNLTFSTLTVSNMSPEDSSIYLCSTPQQGSEGYTFGSGTRLTVV.

In its sample, this clonotype was seen many times. CDR3 protein: CASSLALGGRDTEAFF. In nucleotides, the CDR3 is TGTGCCAGCAGCTTGGCATTAGGGGGCAGGGACACTGAAGCTTTCTTT. The gene calls are TRBV5-6 and TRBJ1-1; 7 bases match TRBD1. The V gene's germline CDR1 is SGHDT and CDR2 YYEEEE. With 0 bases clipped from V and 3 bases from J, the junction kept 8 bases outside the gene matches. The CDR3 contains 16 residues.

The chain couples TRBV27 to TRBJ2-4; D ambiguous. V dropped 4 bases and J dropped 0 bases, with 13 bases sitting between them. This CDR3 has 16 residues. Germline loops: CDR1 MNHEY, CDR2 SMNVEV (reference sequence). The CDR3 protein is CASSYPEVLAKNIQYF. CDR3 in DNA: TGTGCCAGCAGTTACCCAGAAGTTCTAGCCAAAAACATTCAGTACTTC.